This is a list of T cell receptor beta chains from one sample in a study of T cells in narcolepsy. Some clones are missing from TCRdb's copy, which holds only in-frame ones; the method was immunoSEQ multiplex PCR. The table has 25,000 to 35,000 clones, 90% seen once; the top ten hold 1% to 1.5%. Source material: CD45RA- memory CD4+ T cells from PBMCs. Every receptor here comes from a human donor with narcolepsy. CDR3s include the opening cysteine and the closing phenylalanine or tryptophan. Each record gives: CDR3 DNA, CDR3 protein, D gene, V gene, J gene, clone size. D genes are given only for firm matches. Size values are once, few and many counts, or a class for expanded clones, and some rows have none.

cdr3_nt: TGCGCCAGCAGCTTGGAGTACGGGGGGATCCAAAGTTACAATGAGCAGTTCTTC
cdr3_aa: CASSLEYGGIQSYNEQFF
d_call: TRBD2
v_call: TRBV5-1
j_call: TRBJ2-1
clone_size: once

cdr3_nt: TGTGCCAGCAGGGCCCGGGACAGGGCTAGGACTGAAGCTTTCTTT
cdr3_aa: CASRARDRARTEAFF
d_call: TRBD1
v_call: TRBV2
j_call: TRBJ1-1
clone_size: .

cdr3_nt: TGCGCCAGCAGCTTTGGCAGCACTTTTGCAACTAATGAAAAACTGTTTTTT
cdr3_aa: CASSFGSTFATNEKLFF
d_call: .
v_call: TRBV5-1
j_call: TRBJ1-4
clone_size: .

cdr3_nt: TGTGCCCGGGGCCTAGGACCACGCAATCAGCCCCAGCATTTT
cdr3_aa: CARGLGPRNQPQHF
d_call: .
v_call: TRBV6-4
j_call: TRBJ1-5
clone_size: .

cdr3_nt: TGTGCCAGCAGCAGGGGAAGTACTTCTGAGCAGTTCTTC
cdr3_aa: CASSRGSTSEQFF
d_call: .
v_call: TRBV25-1
j_call: TRBJ2-1
clone_size: .

cdr3_nt: TGTGCCACCAGCAGAGCCGGGGACGGCAGCTCCTACGAGCAGTACTTC
cdr3_aa: CATSRAGDGSSYEQYF
d_call: .
v_call: TRBV15
j_call: TRBJ2-7
clone_size: .

cdr3_nt: TGTGCCAGCAGCCTACCACAGGGAGGAAGGTATGGCTACACCTTC
cdr3_aa: CASSLPQGGRYGYTF
d_call: .
v_call: TRBV4-2
j_call: TRBJ1-2
clone_size: .

cdr3_nt: TGTGCCAGCAGCTTGCGGACTAGCGGGGATTCCTACAATGAGCAGTTCTTC
cdr3_aa: CASSLRTSGDSYNEQFF
d_call: TRBD2
v_call: TRBV7-9
j_call: TRBJ2-1
clone_size: .

cdr3_nt: TGTGCCAGCAGCCGGACTAGGGTAGAGACCCAGTACTTC
cdr3_aa: CASSRTRVETQYF
d_call: TRBD2
v_call: TRBV6-6
j_call: TRBJ2-5
clone_size: .

cdr3_nt: TGTGCCAGCAGCTTAATGACAGCGGGCGAGCAGTACTTC
cdr3_aa: CASSLMTAGEQYF
d_call: .
v_call: TRBV11-2
j_call: TRBJ2-7
clone_size: once

cdr3_nt: TGCAGCGCCGGGACAGGGATCGGCACTGAAGCTTTCTTT
cdr3_aa: CSAGTGIGTEAFF
d_call: TRBD1
v_call: TRBV29-1
j_call: TRBJ1-1
clone_size: .

cdr3_nt: TGTGCCAGCAGCTCTTCTGGGGTGCGATCTAACTATGGCTACACCTTC
cdr3_aa: CASSSSGVRSNYGYTF
d_call: .
v_call: TRBV7-9
j_call: TRBJ1-2
clone_size: .

cdr3_nt: TGTGCCAGCAGCGGGGGACAGGGGATATCTGGAAACACCATATATTTT
cdr3_aa: CASSGGQGISGNTIYF
d_call: TRBD1
v_call: TRBV7-8
j_call: TRBJ1-3
clone_size: .

cdr3_nt: TGCAGCGTTGAAGTAGGGGACAATGAGCAGTTCTTC
cdr3_aa: CSVEVGDNEQFF
d_call: .
v_call: TRBV29-1
j_call: TRBJ2-1
clone_size: .

cdr3_nt: TGTGCCAGCAGCCCATACCCACTAGCGGGAGATCCCTACGAGCAGTACTTC
cdr3_aa: CASSPYPLAGDPYEQYF
d_call: TRBD2
v_call: TRBV5-8
j_call: TRBJ2-7
clone_size: .